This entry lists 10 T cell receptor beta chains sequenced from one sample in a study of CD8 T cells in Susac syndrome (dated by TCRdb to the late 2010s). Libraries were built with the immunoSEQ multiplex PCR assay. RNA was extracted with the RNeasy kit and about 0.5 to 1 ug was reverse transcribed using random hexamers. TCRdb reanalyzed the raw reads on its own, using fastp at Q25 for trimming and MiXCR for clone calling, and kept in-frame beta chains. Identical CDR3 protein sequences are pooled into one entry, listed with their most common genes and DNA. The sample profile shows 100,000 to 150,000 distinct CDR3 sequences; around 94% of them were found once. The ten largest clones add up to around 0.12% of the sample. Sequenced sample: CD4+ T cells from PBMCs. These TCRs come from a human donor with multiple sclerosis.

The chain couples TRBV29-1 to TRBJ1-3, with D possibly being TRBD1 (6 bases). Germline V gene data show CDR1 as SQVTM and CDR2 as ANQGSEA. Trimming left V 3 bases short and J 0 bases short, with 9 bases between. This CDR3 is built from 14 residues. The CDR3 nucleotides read TGCAGCGTTGAGGACAGCAGCTCTGGAAACACCATATATTTT. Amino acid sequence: CSVEDSSSGNTIYF.

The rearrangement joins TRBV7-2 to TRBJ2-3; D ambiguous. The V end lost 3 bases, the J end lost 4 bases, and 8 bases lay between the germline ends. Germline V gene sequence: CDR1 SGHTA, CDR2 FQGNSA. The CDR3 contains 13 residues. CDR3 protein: CASSFSRADTQYF. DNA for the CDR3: TGTGCCAGCAGCTTCAGTCGGGCAGATACGCAGTATTTT.

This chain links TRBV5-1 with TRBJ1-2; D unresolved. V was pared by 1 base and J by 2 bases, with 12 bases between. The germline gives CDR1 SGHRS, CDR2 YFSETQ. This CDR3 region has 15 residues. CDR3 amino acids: CASSLNPGANYGYTF. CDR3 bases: TGCGCCAGCAGCTTGAATCCAGGAGCAAACTATGGCTACACCTTC.

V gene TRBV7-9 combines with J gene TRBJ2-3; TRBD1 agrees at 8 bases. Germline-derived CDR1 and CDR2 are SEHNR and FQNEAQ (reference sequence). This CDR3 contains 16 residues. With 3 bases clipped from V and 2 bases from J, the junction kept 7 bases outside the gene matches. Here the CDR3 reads CASSFTGGVDTDTQYF. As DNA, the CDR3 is TGTGCCAGCAGCTTTACAGGGGGTGTTGACACAGATACGCAGTATTTT.

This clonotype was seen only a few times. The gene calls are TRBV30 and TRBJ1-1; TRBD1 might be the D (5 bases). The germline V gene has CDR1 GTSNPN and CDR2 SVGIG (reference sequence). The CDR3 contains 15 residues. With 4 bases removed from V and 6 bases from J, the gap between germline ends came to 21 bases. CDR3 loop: CAWNQPGPTRAEAFF. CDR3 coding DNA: TGTGCCTGGAACCAACCGGGACCTACTCGGGCTGAAGCTTTCTTT.

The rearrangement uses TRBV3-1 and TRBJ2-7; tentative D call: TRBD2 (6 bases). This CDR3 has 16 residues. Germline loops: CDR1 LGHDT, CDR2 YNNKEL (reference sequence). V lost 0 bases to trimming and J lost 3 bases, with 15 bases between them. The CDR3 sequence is CASSQDLGSLGYEQYF. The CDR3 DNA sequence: TGTGCCAGCAGCCAAGATCTCGGGAGCCTGGGCTACGAGCAGTACTTC.

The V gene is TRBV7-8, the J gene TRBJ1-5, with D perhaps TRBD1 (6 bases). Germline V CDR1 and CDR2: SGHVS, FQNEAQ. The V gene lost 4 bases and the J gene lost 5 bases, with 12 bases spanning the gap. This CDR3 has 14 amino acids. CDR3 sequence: CASSSGAADQPQHF. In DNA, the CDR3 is TGTGCCAGCAGCTCAGGGGCCGCTGATCAGCCCCAGCATTTT.

The CDR3 nucleotides are TGCGCCAGCAGCTGGGACACCGGGGGAAAAGCTTTCTTT. Amino acid sequence: CASSWDTGGKAFF. The rearrangement joins TRBV5-1 to TRBJ1-1; D perhaps matches TRBD1 (6 bases). Trimming took 3 bases from V and 9 from J, leaving 15 bases between them. Germline-derived CDR1 and CDR2 are SGHRS and YFSETQ. The CDR3 totals 13 residues.

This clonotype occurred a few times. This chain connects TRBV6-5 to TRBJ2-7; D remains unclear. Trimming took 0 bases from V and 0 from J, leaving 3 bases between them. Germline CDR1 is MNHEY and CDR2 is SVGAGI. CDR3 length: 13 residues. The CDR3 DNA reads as TGTGCCAGCAGTTACTCGGCCTCCTACGAGCAGTACTTC. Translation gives CASSYSASYEQYF.

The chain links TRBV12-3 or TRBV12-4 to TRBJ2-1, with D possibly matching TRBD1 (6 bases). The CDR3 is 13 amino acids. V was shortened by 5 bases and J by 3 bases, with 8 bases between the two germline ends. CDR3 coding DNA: TGTGCCAGCAGTCGGACAGTCTACAATGAGCAGTTCTTC. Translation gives CASSRTVYNEQFF.